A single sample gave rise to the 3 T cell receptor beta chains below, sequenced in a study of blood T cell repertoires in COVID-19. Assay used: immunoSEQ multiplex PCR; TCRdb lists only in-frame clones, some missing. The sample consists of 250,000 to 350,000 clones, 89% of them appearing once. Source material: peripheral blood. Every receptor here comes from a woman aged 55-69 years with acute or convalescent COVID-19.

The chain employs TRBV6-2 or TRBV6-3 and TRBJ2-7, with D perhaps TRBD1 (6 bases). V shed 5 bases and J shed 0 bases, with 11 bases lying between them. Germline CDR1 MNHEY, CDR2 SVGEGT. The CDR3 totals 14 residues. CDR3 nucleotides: TGTGCCAGCAGTACCGGGACAAACTCCTACGAGCAGTACTTC. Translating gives CASSTGTNSYEQYF.

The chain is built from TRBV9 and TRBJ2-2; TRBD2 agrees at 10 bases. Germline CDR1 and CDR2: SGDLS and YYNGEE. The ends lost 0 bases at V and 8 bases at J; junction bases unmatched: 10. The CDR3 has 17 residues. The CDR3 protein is CASSVGAGGPGSGELFF. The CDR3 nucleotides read TGTGCCAGCAGCGTAGGAGCGGGAGGGCCGGGTTCTGGGGAGCTGTTTTTT. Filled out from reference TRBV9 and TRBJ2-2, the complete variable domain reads DSGVTQTPKHLITATGQRVTLRCSPRSGDLSVYWYQQSLDQGLQFLIQYYNGEERAKGNILERFSAQQFPDLHSELNLSSLELGDSALYFCASSVGAGGPGSGELFFGEGSRLTVL.

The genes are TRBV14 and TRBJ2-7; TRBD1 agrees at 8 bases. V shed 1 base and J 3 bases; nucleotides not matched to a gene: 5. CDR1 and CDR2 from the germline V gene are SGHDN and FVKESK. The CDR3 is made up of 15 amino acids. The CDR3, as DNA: TGTGCCAGCAGCCAAGCCGGGACAGGCGTCTACGAGCAGTACTTC. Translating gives CASSQAGTGVYEQYF.